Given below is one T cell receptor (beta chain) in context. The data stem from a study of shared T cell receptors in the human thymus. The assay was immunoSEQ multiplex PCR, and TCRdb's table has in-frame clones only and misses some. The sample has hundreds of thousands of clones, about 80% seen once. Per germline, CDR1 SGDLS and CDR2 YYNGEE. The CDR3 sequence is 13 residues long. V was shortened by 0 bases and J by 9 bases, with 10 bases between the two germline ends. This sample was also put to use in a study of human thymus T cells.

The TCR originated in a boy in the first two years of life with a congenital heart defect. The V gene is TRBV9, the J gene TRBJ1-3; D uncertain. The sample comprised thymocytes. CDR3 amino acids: CASSVARWSTIYF. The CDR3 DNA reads TGTGCCAGCAGCGTAGCTCGTTGGAGCACCATATATTTT.